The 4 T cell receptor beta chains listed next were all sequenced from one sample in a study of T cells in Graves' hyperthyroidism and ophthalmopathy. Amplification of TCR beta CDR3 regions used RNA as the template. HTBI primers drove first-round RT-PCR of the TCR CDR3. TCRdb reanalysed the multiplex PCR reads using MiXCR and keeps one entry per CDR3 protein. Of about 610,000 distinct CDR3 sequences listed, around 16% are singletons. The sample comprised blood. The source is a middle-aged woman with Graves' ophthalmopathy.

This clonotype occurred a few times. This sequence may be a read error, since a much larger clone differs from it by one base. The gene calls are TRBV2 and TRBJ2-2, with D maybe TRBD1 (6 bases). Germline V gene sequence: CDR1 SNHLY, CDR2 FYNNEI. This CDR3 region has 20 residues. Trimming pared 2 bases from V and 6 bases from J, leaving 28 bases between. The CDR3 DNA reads TGTGCCAGCAGTGAACGCGTCCTGGGCAGGGGATTCGACCGTCCCGGGGAGCTGTTTTTT. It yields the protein CASSERVLGRGFDRPGELFF. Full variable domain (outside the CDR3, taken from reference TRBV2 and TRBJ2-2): EPEVTQTPSHQVTQMGQEVILRCVPISNHLYFYWYRQILGQKVEFLVSFYNNEISEKSEIFDDQFSVERPDGSNFTLKIRSTKLEDSAMYFCASSERVLGRGFDRPGELFFGEGSRLTVL.

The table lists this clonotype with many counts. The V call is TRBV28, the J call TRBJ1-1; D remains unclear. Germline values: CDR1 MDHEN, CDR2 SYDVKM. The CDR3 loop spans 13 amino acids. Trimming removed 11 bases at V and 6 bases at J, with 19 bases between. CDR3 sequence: CASTDTRGPEAFF. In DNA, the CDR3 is TGTGCCTCCACCGACACCCGAGGGCCTGAAGCTTTCTTT.

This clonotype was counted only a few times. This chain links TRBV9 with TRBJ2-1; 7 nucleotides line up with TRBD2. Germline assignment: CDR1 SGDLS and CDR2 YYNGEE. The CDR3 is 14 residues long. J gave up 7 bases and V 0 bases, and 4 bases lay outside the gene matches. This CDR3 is CASSVGAGVNEQFF. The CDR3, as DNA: TGTGCCAGCAGCGTAGGGGCGGGGGTGAATGAGCAGTTCTTC.

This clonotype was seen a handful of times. The CDR3 here is CASSPRTGGRTGELFF. The CDR3 DNA follows: TGTGCCAGCAGCCCGCGGACAGGGGGCAGGACCGGGGAGCTGTTTTTT. V gene TRBV3-1 combines with J gene TRBJ2-2; 11 bases map to TRBD1. The CDR3 spans 16 residues. Trimming took 4 bases from V and 5 from J; bases not matched to a gene: 6. Germline V gives CDR1 LGHDT, CDR2 YNNKEL (reference sequence).